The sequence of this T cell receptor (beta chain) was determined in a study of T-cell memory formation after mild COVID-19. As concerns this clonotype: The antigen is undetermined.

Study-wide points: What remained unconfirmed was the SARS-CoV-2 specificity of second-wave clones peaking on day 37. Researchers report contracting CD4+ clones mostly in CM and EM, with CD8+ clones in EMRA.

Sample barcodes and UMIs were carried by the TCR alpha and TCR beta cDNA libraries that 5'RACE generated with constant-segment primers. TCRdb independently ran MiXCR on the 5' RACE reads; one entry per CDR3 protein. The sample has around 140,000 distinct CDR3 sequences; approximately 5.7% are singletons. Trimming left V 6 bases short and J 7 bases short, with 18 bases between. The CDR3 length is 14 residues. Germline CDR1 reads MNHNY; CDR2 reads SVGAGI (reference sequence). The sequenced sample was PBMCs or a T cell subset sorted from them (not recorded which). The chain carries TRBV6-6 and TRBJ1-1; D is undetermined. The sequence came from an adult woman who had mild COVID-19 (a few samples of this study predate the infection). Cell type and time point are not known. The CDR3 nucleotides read TGTGCCAGCAGAGTCGAAGGGCGGGAAGTTGAAGCTTTCTTT. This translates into CASRVEGREVEAFF.